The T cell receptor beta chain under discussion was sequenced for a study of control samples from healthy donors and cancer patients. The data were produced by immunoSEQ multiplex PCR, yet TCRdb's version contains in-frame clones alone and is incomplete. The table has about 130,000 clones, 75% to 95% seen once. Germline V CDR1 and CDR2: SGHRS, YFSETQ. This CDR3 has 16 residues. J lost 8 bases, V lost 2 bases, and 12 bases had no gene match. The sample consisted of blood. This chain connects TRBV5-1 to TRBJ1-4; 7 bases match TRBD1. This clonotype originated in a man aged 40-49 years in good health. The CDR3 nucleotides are TGCGCCAGCAGCTTACGGACAGGTCGCTTAACGGAAAAACTGTTTTTT. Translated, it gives CASSLRTGRLTEKLFF. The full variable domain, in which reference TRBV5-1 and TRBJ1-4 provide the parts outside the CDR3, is KAGVTQTPRYLIKTRGQQVTLSCSPISGHRSVSWYQQTPGQGLQFLFEYFSETQRNKGNFPGRFSGRQFSNSRSEMNVSTLELGDSALYLCASSLRTGRLTEKLFFGSGTQLSVL.